These 21 T cell receptor beta chains were sequenced from one sample in a study of shared clonotypes between healthy human individuals. Assay: immunoSEQ multiplex PCR; the TCRdb copy retains only in-frame clones and omits some. The data contain 300,000 to 350,000 clones, less than 75% of them singletons. The sample consisted of memory CD4+ T cells sorted from blood. As to subset: CD45RA-negative fraction. Receptors originate from a young man in good health.

This clone is deemed medium-sized. The V call is TRBV28, the J call TRBJ1-2, with a possible D match to TRBD1 (5 bases). This CDR3 comprises 14 residues. Trimming shortened V by 6 bases and J by 7 bases, and 18 bases separated the two germline ends. The germline V gene has CDR1 MDHEN and CDR2 SYDVKM. CDR3 in DNA: TGTGCCAGCAGCCCTGGGGGAGGGTACGGTGGCTACACCTTC. Encoded protein: CASSPGGGYGGYTF.

The chain employs TRBV2 and TRBJ2-2; tentatively, D is TRBD2 (6 bases). The CDR3 loop spans 14 amino acids. Germline CDR1 reads SNHLY; CDR2 reads FYNNEI. Trimming left V 6 bases short and J 4 bases short, with 12 bases between. For the CDR3, the DNA is TGTGCCAGCAGGGCGGGATCGGGCACCGGGGAGCTGTTTTTT. Protein product: CASRAGSGTGELFF.

The chain employs TRBV7-9 and TRBJ2-7, with D possibly matching TRBD2 (7 bases). Germline V gene lookup returns CDR1 SEHNR and CDR2 FQNEAQ (reference sequence). This CDR3 comprises 16 residues. V lost 5 bases and J lost 5, with 22 bases in between. The CDR3 region is CASSTRNREGGDEQYF. CDR3 nucleotides: TGTGCCAGCAGCACGAGAAACAGGGAGGGAGGTGACGAGCAGTACTTC.

The gene calls are TRBV2 and TRBJ2-7; D unclear. Germline assignment: CDR1 SNHLY and CDR2 FYNNEI. The CDR3 is 12 amino acids. Trimming removed 1 base at V and 3 bases at J, with 4 bases between. CDR3 nucleotide sequence: TGTGCCAGCAGTGAAGAGGTCTACGAGCAGTACTTC. Its protein product is CASSEEVYEQYF.

This clone was seen repeatedly, ten times or more. The CDR3 is CASSFGGQTSPLHF. The DNA of the CDR3 is TGTGCCAGCAGCTTTGGGGGCCAAACGTCACCCCTCCACTTT. V and J are TRBV7-2 and TRBJ1-6; D might be TRBD1 (6 bases). The CDR3 sequence is 14 residues long. V lost 3 bases and J lost 10, with 13 bases in between. CDR1 is SGHTA and CDR2 is FQGNSA in the germline V gene.

In the case of this clone: The identical CDR3 is also encoded by other nucleotide sequences in the sample. The V call is TRBV6-6, the J call TRBJ2-7; no clear D gene. The germline CDR1 and CDR2 sequences are MNHNY and SVGAGI (reference sequence). This CDR3 is built from 12 residues. Trimming left V 4 bases short and J 4 bases short, with 8 bases between. The CDR3 sequence is CASSSGGYEQYF. CDR3 bases: TGTGCCAGCAGTTCTGGTGGGTACGAGCAGTACTTC.

The sample holds a few counts of this clone. J is TRBJ2-5 and V is TRBV5-6, with 10 bases that match TRBD2. The CDR3 has 15 amino acids. Losses at the gene ends were 4 bases for V and 4 bases for J; bases not matched to a gene: 7. Germline V gene sequence: CDR1 SGHDT, CDR2 YYEEEE. The CDR3 here is CASSRVAGGRETQYF. Here the CDR3 DNA reads TGTGCCAGCAGCAGGGTAGCGGGAGGTCGAGAGACCCAGTACTTC. Combining the CDR3 with reference TRBV5-6 and TRBJ2-5 gives the whole variable domain DAGVTQSPTHLIKTRGQQVTLRCSPKSGHDTVSWYQQALGQGPQFIFQYYEEEERQRGNFPDRFSGHQFPNYSSELNVNALLLGDSALYLCASSRVAGGRETQYFGPGTRLLVL.

In its sample, this clone was seen a few times. The chain uses TRBV9 and TRBJ2-1, with unresolved D. V was pared by 0 bases and J by 8 bases, with 12 bases between. The germline gives CDR1 SGDLS, CDR2 YYNGEE. The CDR3 has 14 residues. CDR3 sequence: CASSVEVRNDEQFF. Here the CDR3 DNA reads TGTGCCAGCAGCGTAGAGGTACGGAACGATGAGCAGTTCTTC.

This clone was seen more than once but under ten times. V is TRBV9 and J is TRBJ2-5, with 7 nucleotides matching TRBD2. The V segment lost 3 bases and the J segment 1 base; nucleotides outside the gene matches: 18. The CDR3 is made up of 19 amino acids. Germline V gives CDR1 SGDLS, CDR2 YYNGEE. The DNA for the CDR3 is TGTGCCAGCAGCGCGGATCGGCTGGGACTAAGGAAGGGCCAAGAGACCCAGTACTTC. It encodes CASSADRLGLRKGQETQYF.

V is TRBV5-5 and J is TRBJ1-1, with 12 bases lining up with TRBD1. The trim removed 4 bases at V and 6 bases at J, leaving 10 bases unmatched. CDR1 is SGHKS, CDR2 YYEKEE, per germline (reference sequence). The CDR3 sequence is 16 residues long. The CDR3 coding sequence is TGTGCCAGCAGCCTTCGGGACAGGGGGCGTAACCCTGAAGCTTTCTTT. This gives the protein CASSLRDRGRNPEAFF.

The genes are TRBV7-2 and TRBJ1-2; D remains ambiguous. CDR1 and CDR2 (germline): SGHTA, FQGNSA. The CDR3 is 14 residues long. V lost 5 bases to trimming and J lost 0 bases, with 10 bases between them. The CDR3: CASSPGPTNYGYTF. CDR3 bases: TGTGCCAGCAGCCCCGGACCGACTAACTATGGCTACACCTTC. Based on the CDR3 plus reference TRBV7-2 and TRBJ1-2, the full variable domain is GAGVSQSPSNKVTEKGKDVELRCDPISGHTALYWYRQSLGQGLEFLIYFQGNSAPDKSGLPSDRFSAERTGGSVSTLTIQRTQQEDSAVYLCASSPGPTNYGYTFGSGTRLTVV.

This clone was seen a few times. V gene TRBV11-3 combines with J gene TRBJ1-1; no reliable D call. V lost 4 bases and J 7 bases, leaving 13 bases between the germline ends. Germline loops: CDR1 SGHNT, CDR2 YENEEA. The CDR3 contains 13 residues. DNA for the CDR3: TGTGCCAGCAGCTCCCTTCCTAGGAGTGAAGCTTTCTTT. As protein: CASSSLPRSEAFF. The variable domain in full, with the rest retrieved from reference TRBV11-3 and TRBJ1-1, is EAGVVQSPRYKIIEKKQPVAFWCNPISGHNTLYWYLQNLGQGPELLIRYENEEAVDDSQLPKDRFSAERLKGVDSTLKIQPAELGDSAVYLCASSSLPRSEAFFGQGTRLTVV.

In this sample, this clone turned up once. The genes are TRBV5-1 and TRBJ2-2, with TRBD2 identical over 13 bases. The CDR3 spans 16 residues. The ends lost 9 bases at V and 5 bases at J; junction bases unmatched: 10. Germline CDR1 is SGHRS and CDR2 is YFSETQ. Here the CDR3 reads CATKEGLAGWTGELFF. The CDR3 DNA sequence: TGCGCCACTAAAGAGGGACTAGCGGGATGGACCGGGGAGCTGTTTTTT.

The CDR3 protein is CASSQDKYSNQPQHF. The CDR3 region has the DNA TGCGCCAGCAGCCAAGATAAGTACAGCAATCAGCCCCAGCATTTT. This sequence joins TRBV4-1 and TRBJ1-5; D is unclear. V was trimmed by 0 bases and J by 1 base, leaving 7 bases between them. Germline V lookup: CDR1 MGHRA, CDR2 YSYEKL. This CDR3 has 15 amino acids.

The V gene is TRBV19, the J gene TRBJ1-5; TRBD1 might be the D (6 bases). Per the germline V gene, CDR1 is LNHDA and CDR2 is SQIVND (reference sequence). This CDR3 contains 14 residues. Between the trimmed V and J ends, which lost 4 bases and 3 bases, there was a span of 10 bases. CDR3 region: CASSNGQFNQPQHF. The DNA for the CDR3 is TGTGCCAGTAGTAATGGACAGTTCAATCAGCCCCAGCATTTT.

This sequence joins TRBV9 and TRBJ2-7, with D unclear. The germline gives CDR1 SGDLS, CDR2 YYNGEE. V dropped 3 bases and J dropped 2 bases, with 15 bases sitting between them. The CDR3 spans 15 residues. CDR3 bases: TGTGCCAGCAGCGAGGGCCAGGCCGACACCTACGAGCAGTACTTC. Translated, it gives CASSEGQADTYEQYF.

This clone was observed a handful of times. This chain uses TRBV4-1 with TRBJ1-4, with 7 bases matching TRBD1. The CDR3 totals 16 residues. The V and J ends lost 1 base and 8 bases, in that order; junction bases with no gene match: 10. Germline V gene data show CDR1 as MGHRA and CDR2 as YSYEKL. CDR3 DNA sequence: TGCGCCAGCAGCCAAGTCGGGGCCAGGGGGGCGGAAAAACTGTTTTTT. Residues: CASSQVGARGAEKLFF.

This clone was seen a few times. V and J are TRBV18 and TRBJ2-7; D possibly matches TRBD1 or TRBD2 (5 bases each). The germline V gene has CDR1 KGHSH and CDR2 LQKENI. Trimming took 0 bases from V and 4 from J, leaving 10 bases between them. The CDR3 has 14 amino acids. The CDR3 DNA is TGTGCCAGCTCACCACCGGGACGGCAATACGAGCAGTACTTC. It encodes CASSPPGRQYEQYF. Variable domain in full (rest from reference TRBV18 and TRBJ2-7): NAGVMQNPRHLVRRRGQEARLRCSPMKGHSHVYWYRQLPEEGLKFMVYLQKENIIDESGMPKERFSAEFPKEGPSILRIQQVVRGDSAAYFCASSPPGRQYEQYFGPGTRLTVT.

The chain joins TRBV18 to TRBJ1-1; tentatively, D is TRBD1 (5 bases). Germline values: CDR1 KGHSH, CDR2 LQKENI. This CDR3 has 15 residues. V dropped 8 bases and J dropped 6 bases, with 22 bases sitting between them. The chain's CDR3 is CASASQRGDGAEAFF. Written as DNA, the CDR3 is TGTGCCAGCGCCTCACAAAGGGGCGACGGAGCTGAAGCTTTCTTT.

The chain is built from TRBV2 and TRBJ2-3, with no clear D. The CDR3 is 15 amino acids. Trimming removed 1 base at V and 5 bases at J, with 13 bases between. CDR1 SNHLY and CDR2 FYNNEI come from the germline V gene. The CDR3 bases are TGTGCCAGCAGTGAAGGGACGTTGCTAGAAGATACGCAGTATTTT. Translation: CASSEGTLLEDTQYF.

The chain couples TRBV7-3 to TRBJ2-7; D gene unclear. V gave up 2 bases and J gave up 0 bases, with 11 bases separating them. CDR3 length: 15 amino acids. Germline V gene data show CDR1 as SGHTA and CDR2 as FQGTGA. The CDR3 loop reads CASSLEQATSYEQYF. In nucleotides, the CDR3 is TGTGCCAGCAGCTTAGAGCAGGCTACCTCCTACGAGCAGTACTTC.